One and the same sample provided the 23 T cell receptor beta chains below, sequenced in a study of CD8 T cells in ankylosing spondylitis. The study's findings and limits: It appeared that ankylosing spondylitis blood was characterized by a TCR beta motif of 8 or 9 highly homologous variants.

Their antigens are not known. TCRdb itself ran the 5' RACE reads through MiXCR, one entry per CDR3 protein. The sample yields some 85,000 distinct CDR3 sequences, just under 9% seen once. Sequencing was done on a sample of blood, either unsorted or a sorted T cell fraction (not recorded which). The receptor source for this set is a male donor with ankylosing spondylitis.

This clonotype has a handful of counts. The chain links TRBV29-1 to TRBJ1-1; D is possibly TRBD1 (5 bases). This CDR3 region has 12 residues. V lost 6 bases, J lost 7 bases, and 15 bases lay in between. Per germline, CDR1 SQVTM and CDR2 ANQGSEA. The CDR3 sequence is CSVPRAGSEAFF. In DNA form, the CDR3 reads TGCAGCGTCCCCCGTGCAGGGAGTGAAGCTTTCTTT.

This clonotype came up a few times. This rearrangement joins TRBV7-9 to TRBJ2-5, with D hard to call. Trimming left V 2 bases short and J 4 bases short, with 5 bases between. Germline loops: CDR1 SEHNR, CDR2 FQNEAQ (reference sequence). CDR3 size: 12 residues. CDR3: CASSLIVETQYF. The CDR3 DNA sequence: TGTGCCAGCAGCTTAATTGTAGAGACCCAGTACTTC.

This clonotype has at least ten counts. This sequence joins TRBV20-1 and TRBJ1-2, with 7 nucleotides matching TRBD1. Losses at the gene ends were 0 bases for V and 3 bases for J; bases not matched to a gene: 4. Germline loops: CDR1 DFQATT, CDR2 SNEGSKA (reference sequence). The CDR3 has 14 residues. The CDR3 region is CSARETGTDYGYTF. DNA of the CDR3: TGCAGTGCTAGAGAGACAGGGACAGACTATGGCTACACCTTC.

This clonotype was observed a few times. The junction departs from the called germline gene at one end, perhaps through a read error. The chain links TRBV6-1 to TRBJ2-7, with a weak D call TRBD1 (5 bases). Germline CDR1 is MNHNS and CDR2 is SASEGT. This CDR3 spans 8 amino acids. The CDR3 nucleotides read TGTGCCAGCAGCGCGACAGCCTTC. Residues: CASSATAF.

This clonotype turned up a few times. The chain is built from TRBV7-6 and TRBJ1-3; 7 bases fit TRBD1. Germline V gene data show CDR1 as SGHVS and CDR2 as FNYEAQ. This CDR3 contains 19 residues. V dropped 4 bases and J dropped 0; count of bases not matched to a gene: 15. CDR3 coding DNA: TGTGCCAGCAGCTCCGGCATTACCGGGACAGTGAGCTCTGGAAACACCATATATTTT. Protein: CASSSGITGTVSSGNTIYF. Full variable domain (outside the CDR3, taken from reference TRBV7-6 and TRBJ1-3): GAGVSQSPRYKVTKRGQDVALRCDPISGHVSLYWYRQALGQGPEFLTYFNYEAQQDKSGLPNDRFSAERPEGSISTLTIQRTEQRDSAMYRCASSSGITGTVSSGNTIYFGEGSWLTVV.

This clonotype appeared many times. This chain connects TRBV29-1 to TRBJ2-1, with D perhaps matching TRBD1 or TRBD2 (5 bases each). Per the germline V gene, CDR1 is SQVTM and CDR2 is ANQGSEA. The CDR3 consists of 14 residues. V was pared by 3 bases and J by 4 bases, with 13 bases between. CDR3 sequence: CSVDLGTRYNEQFF. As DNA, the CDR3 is TGCAGCGTTGACCTGGGGACGAGATACAATGAGCAGTTCTTC.

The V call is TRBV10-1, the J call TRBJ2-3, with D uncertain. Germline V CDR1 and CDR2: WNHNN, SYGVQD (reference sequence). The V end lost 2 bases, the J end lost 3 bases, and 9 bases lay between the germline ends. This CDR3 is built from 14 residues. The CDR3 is CASSEGDRTDTQYF. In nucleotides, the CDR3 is TGCGCCAGCAGTGAGGGGGATCGAACAGATACGCAGTATTTT.

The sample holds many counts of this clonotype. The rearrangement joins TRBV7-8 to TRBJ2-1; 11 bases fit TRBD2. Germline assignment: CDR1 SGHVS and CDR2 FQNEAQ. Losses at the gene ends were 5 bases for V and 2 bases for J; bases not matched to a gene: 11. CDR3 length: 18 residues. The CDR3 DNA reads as TGTGCCAGCAGCACCAGGGGTTTAGCGGGAGGGCCCTACAATGAGCAGTTCTTC. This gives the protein CASSTRGLAGGPYNEQFF.

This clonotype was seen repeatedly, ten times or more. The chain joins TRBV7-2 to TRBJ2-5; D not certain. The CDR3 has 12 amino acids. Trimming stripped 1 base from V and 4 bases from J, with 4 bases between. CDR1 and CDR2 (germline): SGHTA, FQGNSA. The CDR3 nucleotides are TGTGCCAGCAGCTTAGATCGAGAGACCCAGTACTTC. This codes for CASSLDRETQYF.

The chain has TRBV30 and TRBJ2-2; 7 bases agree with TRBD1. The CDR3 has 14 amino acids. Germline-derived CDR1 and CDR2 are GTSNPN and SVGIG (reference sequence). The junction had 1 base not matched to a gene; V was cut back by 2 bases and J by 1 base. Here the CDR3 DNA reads TGTGCCTGGAGTAGACAGGGGAACACCGGGGAGCTGTTTTTT. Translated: CAWSRQGNTGELFF.

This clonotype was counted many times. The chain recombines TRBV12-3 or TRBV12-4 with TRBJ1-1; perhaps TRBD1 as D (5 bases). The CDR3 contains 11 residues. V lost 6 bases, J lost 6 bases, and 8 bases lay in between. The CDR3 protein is CASRRGAEAFF. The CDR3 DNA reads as TGTGCCAGCAGGCGGGGGGCTGAAGCTTTCTTT.

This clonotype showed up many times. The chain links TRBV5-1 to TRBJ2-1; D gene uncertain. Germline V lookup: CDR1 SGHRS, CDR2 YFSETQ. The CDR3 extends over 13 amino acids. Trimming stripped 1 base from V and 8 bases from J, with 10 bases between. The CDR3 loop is CASSLFGSDEQFF. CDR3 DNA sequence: TGCGCCAGCAGCTTGTTTGGCAGTGATGAGCAGTTCTTC. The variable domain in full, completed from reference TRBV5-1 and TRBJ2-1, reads KAGVTQTPRYLIKTRGQQVTLSCSPISGHRSVSWYQQTPGQGLQFLFEYFSETQRNKGNFPGRFSGRQFSNSRSEMNVSTLELGDSALYLCASSLFGSDEQFFGPGTRLTVL.

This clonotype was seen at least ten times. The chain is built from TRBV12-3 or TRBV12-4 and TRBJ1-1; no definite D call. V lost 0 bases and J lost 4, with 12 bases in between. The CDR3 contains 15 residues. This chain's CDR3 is CASSLAPLRGTEAFF. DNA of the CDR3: TGTGCCAGCAGTTTAGCGCCTCTCCGGGGCACTGAAGCTTTCTTT.

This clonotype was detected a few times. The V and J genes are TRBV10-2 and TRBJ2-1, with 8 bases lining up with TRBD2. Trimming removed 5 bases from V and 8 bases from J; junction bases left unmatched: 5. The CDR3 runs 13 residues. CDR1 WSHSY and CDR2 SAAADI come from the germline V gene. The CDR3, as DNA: TGCGCCAGCAGTTCCTCGGGGGGGGATGAGCAGTTCTTC. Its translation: CASSSSGGDEQFF.

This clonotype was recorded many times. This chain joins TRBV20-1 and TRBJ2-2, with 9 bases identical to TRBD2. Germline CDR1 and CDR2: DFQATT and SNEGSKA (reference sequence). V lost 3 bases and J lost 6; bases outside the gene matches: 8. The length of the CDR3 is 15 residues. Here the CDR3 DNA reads TGCAGTGCTAGTACCTTTAGCGGGGGAGCCGGGGAGCTGTTTTTT. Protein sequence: CSASTFSGGAGELFF.

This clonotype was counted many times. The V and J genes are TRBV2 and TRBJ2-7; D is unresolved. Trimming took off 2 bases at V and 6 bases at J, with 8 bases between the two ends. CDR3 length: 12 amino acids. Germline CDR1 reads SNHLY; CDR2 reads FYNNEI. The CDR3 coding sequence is TGTGCCAGCAGTGAATGGGGTGTCGAGCAGTACTTC. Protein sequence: CASSEWGVEQYF.

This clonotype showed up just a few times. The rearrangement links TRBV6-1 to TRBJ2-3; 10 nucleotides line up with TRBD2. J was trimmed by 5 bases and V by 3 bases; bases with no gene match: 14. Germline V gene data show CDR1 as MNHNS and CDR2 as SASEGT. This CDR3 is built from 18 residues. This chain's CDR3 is CASSERLAGEGLQDTQYF. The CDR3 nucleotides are TGTGCCAGCAGTGAGAGGCTAGCGGGAGAGGGCTTGCAAGATACGCAGTATTTT.

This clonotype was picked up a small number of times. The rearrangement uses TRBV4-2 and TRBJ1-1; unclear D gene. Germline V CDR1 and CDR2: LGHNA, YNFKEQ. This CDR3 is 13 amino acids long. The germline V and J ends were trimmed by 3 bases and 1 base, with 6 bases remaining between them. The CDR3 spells CASSQKQNTEAFF. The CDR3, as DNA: TGTGCCAGCAGCCAGAAGCAGAACACTGAAGCTTTCTTT.

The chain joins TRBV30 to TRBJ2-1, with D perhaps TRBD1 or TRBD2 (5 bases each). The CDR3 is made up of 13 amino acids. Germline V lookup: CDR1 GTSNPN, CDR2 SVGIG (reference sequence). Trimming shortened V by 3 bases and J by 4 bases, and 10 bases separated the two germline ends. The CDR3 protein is CAWSWGRYNEQFF. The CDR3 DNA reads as TGTGCCTGGAGCTGGGGACGGTACAATGAGCAGTTCTTC.

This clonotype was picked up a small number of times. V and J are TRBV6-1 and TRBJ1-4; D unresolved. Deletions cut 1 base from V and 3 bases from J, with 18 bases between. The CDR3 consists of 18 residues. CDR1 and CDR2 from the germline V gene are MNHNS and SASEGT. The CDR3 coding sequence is TGTGCCAGCAGTGAAGATCGGGCGCTATGGCCCCCTAATGAAAAACTGTTTTTT. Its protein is CASSEDRALWPPNEKLFF.

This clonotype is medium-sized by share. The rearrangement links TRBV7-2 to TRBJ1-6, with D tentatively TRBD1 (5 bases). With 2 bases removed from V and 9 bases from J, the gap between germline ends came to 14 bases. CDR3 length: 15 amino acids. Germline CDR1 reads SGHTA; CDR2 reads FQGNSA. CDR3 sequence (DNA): TGTGCCAGCAGCTTATCCCCCAGGGCCCGTTCACCCCTCCACTTT. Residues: CASSLSPRARSPLHF.

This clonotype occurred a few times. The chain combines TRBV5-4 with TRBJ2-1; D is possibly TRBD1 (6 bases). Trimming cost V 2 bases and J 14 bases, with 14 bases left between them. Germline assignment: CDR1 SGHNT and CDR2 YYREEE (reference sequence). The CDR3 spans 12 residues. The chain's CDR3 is CASSFPGQKEFF. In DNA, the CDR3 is TGTGCCAGCAGCTTCCCGGGACAAAAGGAGTTCTTC.

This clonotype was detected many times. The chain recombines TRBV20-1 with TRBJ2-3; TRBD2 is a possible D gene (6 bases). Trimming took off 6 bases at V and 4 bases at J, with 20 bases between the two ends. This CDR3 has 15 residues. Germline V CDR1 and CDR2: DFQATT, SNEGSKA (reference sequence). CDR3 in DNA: TGCAGTGCCCGGCCGGGACTCGAAAACTCAGATACGCAGTATTTT. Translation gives CSARPGLENSDTQYF.